The 30 T cell receptor beta chains reported below all come from one sample, sequenced in a study of CD8+ T cells in alopecia areata. Treatment denoted: oral pan-JAK inhibitor, 5-10 mg twice daily. RNA was isolated and reverse transcribed to cDNA, the sequencing template. The assay was immunoSEQ multiplex PCR, and TCRdb's table has in-frame clones only and misses some. In the table there are 150,000 to 200,000 clones, 53% of which are singletons. This sample comprised CD8+ T cells sorted from blood, obtained at week 24, from a patient treated with tofacitinib. The source is a human donor with alopecia areata.

The J gene is TRBJ2-7, the V gene TRBV2; D gene uncertain. The germline CDR1 and CDR2 sequences are SNHLY and FYNNEI. Trimming pared 3 bases from V and 4 bases from J, leaving 7 bases between. The CDR3 is 12 residues long. The CDR3 here is CASSEDEYEQYF. The CDR3, as DNA: TGTGCCAGCAGTGAGGACGAGTACGAGCAGTACTTC.

In this sample, this clone turned up a few times. The V call is TRBV7-2, the J call TRBJ2-7, with D perhaps matching TRBD1 or TRBD2 (5 bases each). The CDR3 extends over 14 amino acids. V was clipped by 4 bases and J by 0 bases, with 10 bases between them. From germline, CDR1 is SGHTA and CDR2 FQGNSA. The CDR3 spells CASSSGTSSYEQYF. CDR3 bases: TGTGCCAGCAGCTCCGGGACGAGCTCCTACGAGCAGTACTTC.

The genes are TRBV10-3 and TRBJ2-7, with 8 bases fitting TRBD1. The J segment lost 1 base and the V segment lost 8 bases, leaving 7 bases of the junction unmatched. Germline loops: CDR1 ENHRY, CDR2 SYGVKD. The CDR3 is made up of 14 amino acids. The CDR3 loop is CAISDREASYEQYF. The DNA of the CDR3 is TGTGCCATCTCGGACAGGGAGGCGTCCTACGAGCAGTACTTC.

This clone was found a few times. The chain recombines TRBV29-1 with TRBJ2-7; weak D call: TRBD1 (6 bases). Between the trimmed V and J ends, which lost 5 bases and 0 bases, there was a span of 8 bases. This CDR3 spans 12 amino acids. Per the germline V gene, CDR1 is SQVTM and CDR2 is ANQGSEA. CDR3 loop: CSVQGISYEQYF. In DNA form, the CDR3 reads TGCAGCGTTCAGGGGATCTCCTACGAGCAGTACTTC.

This chain joins TRBV4-1 and TRBJ2-7; D remains ambiguous. This CDR3 contains 13 residues. V shed 0 bases and J shed 5 bases, with 8 bases lying between them. CDR1 and CDR2 (germline): MGHRA, YSYEKL. CDR3 protein: CASSQEIIHEQYF. CDR3 nucleotide sequence: TGCGCCAGCAGCCAAGAAATAATCCACGAGCAGTACTTC.

V gene TRBV5-1 combines with J gene TRBJ1-4; 9 bases align to TRBD1. V lost 4 bases and J lost 8; bases outside the gene matches: 9. Germline CDR1 is SGHRS and CDR2 is YFSETQ. This CDR3 has 15 residues. The CDR3 sequence is CASSMMDRGGEKLFF. The CDR3 region has the DNA TGCGCCAGCAGCATGATGGACAGGGGAGGAGAAAAACTGTTTTTT.

V and J are TRBV5-4 and TRBJ1-2, with TRBD1 matching 9 bases. This CDR3 region has 14 residues. V trimming: 1 base; J trimming: 7 bases; junction bases outside the gene matches: 5. Germline lookup yields CDR1 SGHNT and CDR2 YYREEE (reference sequence). In DNA form, the CDR3 reads TGTGCCAGCAGCTTGACAGGGGGCGCGGGTGGCTACACCTTC. Its translation: CASSLTGGAGGYTF.

This chain links TRBV18 with TRBJ2-7; 7 bases fit TRBD1. Trimming cost V 5 bases and J 3 bases; bases outside gene matches: 7. Germline CDR1 KGHSH, CDR2 LQKENI. This CDR3 contains 14 residues. CDR3 sequence (DNA): TGTGCCAGCTCATTACGACAGGGCGGCTACGAGCAGTACTTC. Translation: CASSLRQGGYEQYF.

The chain uses TRBV13 and TRBJ2-7; TRBD2 matches 11 bases. The CDR3 spans 15 residues. The germline gives CDR1 PRHDT, CDR2 FYEKMQ (reference sequence). V lost 5 bases and J lost 2; bases outside the gene matches: 5. The CDR3 spells CASSDASGGTYEQYF. CDR3 sequence (DNA): TGTGCCAGCAGCGACGCTAGCGGGGGGACCTACGAGCAGTACTTC. The variable domain in full, with the rest retrieved from reference TRBV13 and TRBJ2-7, is AAGVIQSPRHLIKEKRETATLKCYPIPRHDTVYWYQQGPGQDPQFLISFYEKMQSDKGSIPDRFSAQQFSDYHSELNMSSLELGDSALYFCASSDASGGTYEQYFGPGTRLTVT.

The chain is built from TRBV10-2 and TRBJ2-7; 8 positions match TRBD2. The CDR3 has 15 residues. Germline V gene sequence: CDR1 WSHSY, CDR2 SAAADI. V lost 2 bases, J lost 3 bases, and 6 bases stayed unmatched. CDR3 sequence reads: CASSEITSGVYEQYF. CDR3 DNA sequence: TGCGCCAGCAGTGAGATTACTAGCGGCGTCTACGAGCAGTACTTC.

The CDR3 loop reads CASSEAAGSDYGYTF. CDR3 coding DNA: TGTGCCAGCAGTGAAGCCGCAGGGTCAGACTATGGCTACACCTTC. The V call is TRBV6-1, the J call TRBJ1-2; possibly TRBD1 for D (5 bases). The V gene lost 0 bases and the J gene lost 3 bases, with 11 bases spanning the gap. The CDR3 length is 15 residues. Per the germline V gene, CDR1 is MNHNS and CDR2 is SASEGT.

The V and J genes are TRBV12-5 and TRBJ2-2, with D perhaps assigned TRBD1 or TRBD2 (5 bases each). CDR1 and CDR2 (germline): LGHNT, FRNRAP. Deletions cut 6 bases from V and 4 bases from J, with 12 bases between. CDR3 length: 14 residues. The CDR3 region has the DNA TGTGCTAGTGGCTGGGGACGGTCCACCGGGGAGCTGTTTTTT. Translation gives CASGWGRSTGELFF.

The chain carries TRBV7-8 and TRBJ2-1, with D tentatively TRBD1 (6 bases). V was pared by 5 bases and J by 6 bases, with 11 bases between. The V gene's germline CDR1 is SGHVS and CDR2 FQNEAQ. The length of the CDR3 is 13 residues. The CDR3 DNA reads as TGTGCCAGCAGCCCAGGACAGTCCAATGAGCAGTTCTTC. Its translation is CASSPGQSNEQFF.

The table lists this clone with a few counts. The rearrangement uses TRBV29-1 and TRBJ1-2; 8 bases line up with TRBD1. Germline values: CDR1 SQVTM, CDR2 ANQGSEA. The CDR3 has 15 amino acids. Trimming at V came to 0 bases and at J to 7 bases, leaving 10 bases not matched to a gene. DNA for the CDR3: TGCAGCGTTGAAGATCCGGACAGGGTATTGGGTGGCTACACCTTC. It specifies CSVEDPDRVLGGYTF.

This clone was observed many times. V gene TRBV11-2 combines with J gene TRBJ2-5, with D perhaps TRBD2 (5 bases). V lost 4 bases to trimming and J lost 1 base, with 10 bases between them. The length of the CDR3 is 14 residues. CDR1 is SGHAT, CDR2 FQNNGV, per germline. DNA for the CDR3: TGTGCCAGCAGCTCCAAGCGGATCCAAGAGACCCAGTACTTC. Its protein is CASSSKRIQETQYF.

The chain combines TRBV15 with TRBJ2-4; D unresolved. CDR3 length: 13 amino acids. The germline V and J ends were trimmed by 2 bases and 8 bases, with 10 bases remaining between them. Per the germline V gene, CDR1 is LNHNV and CDR2 is YYDKDF (reference sequence). This chain's CDR3 is CATSRPDTDIQYF. CDR3 sequence (DNA): TGTGCCACCAGCAGACCAGATACGGACATTCAGTACTTC.

The CDR3, as DNA: TGTGCCAGCAGCTCGTTTGGACAGGGAGCGTCGGATGGCTACACCTTC. This encodes CASSSFGQGASDGYTF. The chain is built from TRBV13 and TRBJ1-2, with 8 bases matching TRBD1. In germline, CDR1 is PRHDT, CDR2 FYEKMQ (reference sequence). This CDR3 region has 16 residues. The V and J ends lost 4 bases and 6 bases, in that order; junction bases with no gene match: 13.

This clone was recorded a few times. This sequence joins TRBV5-6 and TRBJ1-2; D gene unclear. CDR1 is SGHDT and CDR2 is YYEEEE in the germline V gene. V lost 0 bases, J lost 4 bases, and 13 bases lay in between. The CDR3 totals 15 residues. The CDR3 nucleotides read TGTGCCAGCAGCTTGGGGGCCGTGCCAGCCTATGGCTACACCTTC. It codes for CASSLGAVPAYGYTF.

This chain connects TRBV4-1 to TRBJ2-7; D is undetermined. Germline V gene lookup returns CDR1 MGHRA and CDR2 YSYEKL. V was shortened by 4 bases and J by 1 base, with 8 bases between the two germline ends. The CDR3 sequence is 13 residues long. The CDR3: CASSRSLSYEQYF. The CDR3 DNA reads TGCGCCAGCAGCCGCAGTTTGTCCTACGAGCAGTACTTC.

The chain links TRBV11-2 to TRBJ2-1; 12 nucleotides agree with TRBD2. V dropped 0 bases and J dropped 7; count of bases not matched to a gene: 4. This CDR3 comprises 16 residues. Germline CDR1 SGHAT, CDR2 FQNNGV. CDR3 coding DNA: TGTGCCAGCAGCTTAGATCCCCTAGCGGGGGGGAATGAGCAGTTCTTC. This encodes CASSLDPLAGGNEQFF.

The chain joins TRBV30 to TRBJ2-7; D may match TRBD1 or TRBD2 (5 bases each). Trimming pared 2 bases from V and 2 bases from J, leaving 10 bases between. The CDR3 runs 13 residues. CDR1 and CDR2 from the germline V gene are GTSNPN and SVGIG (reference sequence). The CDR3 DNA sequence: TGTGCCTGGAGTACGGGGCAAACCTACGAGCAGTACTTC. Translated, it gives CAWSTGQTYEQYF.

This clone was detected a few times. The V gene is TRBV7-2, the J gene TRBJ2-1; 8 bases map to TRBD2. After removal of 5 bases from V and 6 bases from J, the junction contained 9 bases not matched to a gene. From germline, CDR1 is SGHTA and CDR2 FQGNSA. The CDR3 spans 15 residues. The CDR3 loop reads CASSRSGAPGNEQFF. The CDR3 nucleotides read TGTGCCAGCAGCCGTAGCGGGGCCCCGGGCAATGAGCAGTTCTTC. Full variable domain (remainder filled in from reference TRBV7-2 and TRBJ2-1): GAGVSQSPSNKVTEKGKDVELRCDPISGHTALYWYRQSLGQGLEFLIYFQGNSAPDKSGLPSDRFSAERTGGSVSTLTIQRTQQEDSAVYLCASSRSGAPGNEQFFGPGTRLTVL.

The chain links TRBV6-1 to TRBJ2-3; tentatively, D is TRBD1 (5 bases). From germline, CDR1 is MNHNS and CDR2 SASEGT. The CDR3 is 15 amino acids. Trimming pared 1 base from V and 14 bases from J, leaving 22 bases between. The CDR3 loop reads CASSEEAVERGVSYF. The CDR3 bases are TGTGCCAGCAGTGAAGAGGCGGTGGAAAGGGGTGTTTCGTATTTT.

A note on this clone: Other DNA variants within this sample encode the same CDR3. The chain has TRBV30 and TRBJ2-3; D is unclear. CDR3 size: 11 residues. Trimming took 0 bases from V and 6 from J, leaving 4 bases between them. Germline assignment: CDR1 GTSNPN and CDR2 SVGIG (reference sequence). The CDR3 spells CAWSVSDTQYF. The CDR3 bases are TGTGCCTGGAGTGTCAGCGATACGCAGTATTTT.

There are a few counts of this clone. This same CDR3 is encoded by further DNA sequences in the sample. The chain couples TRBV5-1 to TRBJ2-7; no firm D call. CDR1 and CDR2 from the germline V gene are SGHRS and YFSETQ. Trimming shortened V by 0 bases and J by 2 bases, and 3 bases separated the two germline ends. The CDR3 loop spans 12 amino acids. CDR3 bases: TGCGCCAGCAGCTTGGGGGCCTACGAGCAGTACTTC. Its translation is CASSLGAYEQYF.

This chain links TRBV4-3 with TRBJ2-7, with D perhaps assigned TRBD1 or TRBD2 (5 bases each). Germline CDR1 is LGHNA and CDR2 is YSLEER. The CDR3 totals 18 residues. V was trimmed by 1 base and J by 0 bases, leaving 19 bases between them. The DNA of the CDR3 is TGCGCCAGCAGCCAAGCTTTCAGAGAGGGGTCCCACTCCTACGAGCAGTACTTC. It translates to CASSQAFREGSHSYEQYF.

The chain has TRBV2 and TRBJ2-1; 7 bases line up with TRBD2. The CDR3 covers 22 residues. The germline gives CDR1 SNHLY, CDR2 FYNNEI. Trimming removed 8 bases from V and 0 bases from J; junction bases left unmatched: 28. The CDR3 loop is CASYPGEGTDTTTTSSYNEQFF. DNA of the CDR3: TGTGCCAGCTACCCTGGGGAGGGTACCGACACCACCACAACGAGCTCCTACAATGAGCAGTTCTTC.

This sequence joins TRBV13 and TRBJ2-7; possibly TRBD1 for D (5 bases). Per germline, CDR1 PRHDT and CDR2 FYEKMQ (reference sequence). Trimming cost V 5 bases and J 0 bases, with 11 bases left between them. CDR3 length: 14 amino acids. In nucleotides, the CDR3 is TGTGCCAGCAGCCCTGGACACAGCTCCTACGAGCAGTACTTC. It translates to CASSPGHSSYEQYF.

The V gene is TRBV30, the J gene TRBJ2-6, with TRBD1 matching 8 bases. V gave up 7 bases and J gave up 0 bases; unmatched junction bases: 5. Germline CDR1 and CDR2: GTSNPN and SVGIG (reference sequence). The CDR3 runs to 15 residues. CDR3 residues: CASTGGGSGANVLTF. CDR3 coding DNA: TGTGCCTCAACAGGGGGAGGCTCTGGGGCCAACGTCCTGACTTTC. Complete variable domain (other parts from reference TRBV30 and TRBJ2-6): SQTIHQWPATLVQPVGSPLSLECTVEGTSNPNLYWYRQAAGRGLQLLFYSVGIGQISSEVPQNLSASRPQDRQFILSSKKLLLSDSGFYLCASTGGGSGANVLTFGAGSRLTVL.

This chain connects TRBV6-5 to TRBJ1-1, with D unclear. CDR1 is MNHEY and CDR2 is SVGAGI in the germline V gene. V lost 6 bases and J 1 base, leaving 6 bases between the germline ends. The CDR3 spans 12 residues. Here the CDR3 DNA reads TGTGCCAGCAGAGCAGAGAACACTGAAGCTTTCTTT. It specifies CASRAENTEAFF.